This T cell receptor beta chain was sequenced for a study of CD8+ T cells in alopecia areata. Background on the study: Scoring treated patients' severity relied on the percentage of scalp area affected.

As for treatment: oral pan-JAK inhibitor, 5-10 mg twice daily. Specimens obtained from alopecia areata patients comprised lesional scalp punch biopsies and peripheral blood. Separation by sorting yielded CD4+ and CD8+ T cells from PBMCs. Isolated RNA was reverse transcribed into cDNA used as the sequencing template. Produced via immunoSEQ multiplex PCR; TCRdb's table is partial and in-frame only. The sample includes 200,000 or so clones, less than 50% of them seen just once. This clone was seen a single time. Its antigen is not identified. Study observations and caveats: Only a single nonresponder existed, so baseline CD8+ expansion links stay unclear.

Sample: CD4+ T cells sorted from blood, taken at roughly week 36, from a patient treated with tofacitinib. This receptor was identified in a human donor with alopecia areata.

For the CDR3, the DNA is TGTGCCAGCAGCTTAGAACCCCTAAGGGGGTCCATTCAGTACTTC. The encoded protein is CASSLEPLRGSIQYF. The V and J genes are TRBV7-2 and TRBJ2-4, with D tentatively TRBD1 (6 bases). From germline, CDR1 is SGHTA and CDR2 FQGNSA. Deletions cut 1 base from V and 9 bases from J, with 16 bases between. This CDR3 has 15 residues.